The 21 T cell receptor beta chains reported below all come from one sample, sequenced in a study of early T cells in non-severe SARS-CoV-2 infection. TCRdb ran MiXCR on the 5' RACE reads and lists one entry per CDR3 protein. In the table there are approximately 85,000 distinct CDR3 sequences, roughly 12% of which are singletons. Sequencing input: whole blood. The receptors derive from an adult who was a healthcare worker with PCR-confirmed SARS-CoV-2 infection or an uninfected control (not recorded which).

There are a few counts of this clonotype. The chain links TRBV20-1 to TRBJ2-1, with 9 bases aligning to TRBD1. The trim removed 6 bases at V and 6 bases at J, leaving 9 bases unmatched. Per germline, CDR1 DFQATT and CDR2 SNEGSKA (reference sequence). This CDR3 contains 14 residues. The CDR3 sequence is CSARDRGSINEQFF. CDR3 sequence (DNA): TGCAGTGCCCGAGACAGGGGGTCCATCAATGAGCAGTTCTTC.

This clonotype has more than one count but fewer than ten. A much larger clone sits a single nucleotide away, making a read error possible. The chain carries TRBV29-1 and TRBJ1-1; D remains unclear. Germline CDR1 SQVTM, CDR2 ANQGSEA. The CDR3 runs to 10 residues. The CDR3 loop is CSAQTTEASF. The CDR3 DNA reads as TGCAGCGCCCAGACCACTGAAGCTTCCTTT. The full variable domain, in which reference TRBV29-1 and TRBJ1-1 provide the parts outside the CDR3, is SAVISQKPSRDICQRGTSLTIQCQVDSQVTMMFWYRQQPGQSLTLIATANQGSEATYESGFVIDKFPISRPNLTFSTLTVSNMSPEDSSIYLCSAQTTEASFGQGTRLTVV.

This chain connects TRBV6-6 to TRBJ1-4, with TRBD1 as a possible D gene (5 bases). This CDR3 region has 15 residues. Trimming removed 5 bases from V and 5 bases from J, with 15 bases in between. Germline CDR1 MNHNY, CDR2 SVGAGI (reference sequence). The CDR3 DNA is TGTGCCAGCAGTGAGCCCGGGACCACGAATGAAAAACTGTTTTTT. This translates into CASSEPGTTNEKLFF.

The chain joins TRBV9 to TRBJ1-1, with D possibly TRBD1 on 6 matching bases. This CDR3 region has 14 residues. V lost 3 bases, J lost 0 bases, and 9 bases lay in between. Germline CDR1 reads SGDLS; CDR2 reads YYNGEE. The CDR3 sequence: CASSAGQLNTEAFF. CDR3 sequence (DNA): TGTGCCAGCAGCGCGGGACAATTGAACACTGAAGCTTTCTTT.

This clonotype was seen many times. The CDR3 loop reads CASSPSPLAGRYNEQFF. In DNA, the CDR3 is TGTGCCAGCAGCCCAAGCCCACTAGCGGGTCGATACAATGAGCAGTTCTTC. This chain links TRBV9 with TRBJ2-1; 9 nucleotides align to TRBD2. Trimming removed 4 bases from V and 4 bases from J; junction bases left unmatched: 12. Germline V gives CDR1 SGDLS, CDR2 YYNGEE. The CDR3 loop spans 17 amino acids.

The chain couples TRBV7-6 to TRBJ2-3; 12 bases are shared with TRBD2. The germline V gene encodes CDR1 SGHVS and CDR2 FNYEAQ. The CDR3 consists of 15 residues. V lost 4 bases, J lost 5 bases, and 4 bases stayed unmatched. The CDR3 region is CASSSSGREEDTQYF. CDR3 in DNA: TGTGCCAGCAGCTCTAGCGGGAGGGAGGAAGATACGCAGTATTTT.

Ten or more counts support this clonotype. V gene TRBV7-9 combines with J gene TRBJ1-2; D remains ambiguous. CDR1 is SEHNR and CDR2 is FQNEAQ in the germline V gene (reference sequence). The V end lost 0 bases, the J end lost 8 bases, and 10 bases lay between the germline ends. CDR3 length: 13 residues. CDR3 in amino acids: CASSLAAGGGYTF. CDR3 bases: TGTGCCAGCAGCTTAGCCGCAGGCGGAGGCTACACCTTC.

CDR3 residues: CSVRGGTQPQHF. Written as DNA, the CDR3 is TGCAGCGTTCGTGGGGGAACGCAGCCCCAGCATTTT. The rearrangement uses TRBV29-1 and TRBJ1-5, with D possibly TRBD1 on 5 matching bases. The V end lost 5 bases, the J end lost 7 bases, and 12 bases lay between the germline ends. Germline CDR1 is SQVTM and CDR2 is ANQGSEA. This CDR3 comprises 12 residues. Full variable domain (rest looked up from reference TRBV29-1 and TRBJ1-5): SAVISQKPSRDICQRGTSLTIQCQVDSQVTMMFWYRQQPGQSLTLIATANQGSEATYESGFVIDKFPISRPNLTFSTLTVSNMSPEDSSIYLCSVRGGTQPQHFGDGTRLSIL.

This clonotype was seen at least ten times. The V gene is TRBV29-1, the J gene TRBJ2-5, with 10 bases aligning to TRBD2. The junction had 5 bases not matched to a gene; V was cut back by 6 bases and J by 1 base. Germline CDR1 SQVTM, CDR2 ANQGSEA. There are 14 residues in the CDR3. DNA for the CDR3: TGCAGCGTACCTAGCGGGAGCGGCCAAGAGACCCAGTACTTC. The encoded protein is CSVPSGSGQETQYF.

The rearrangement links TRBV29-1 to TRBJ2-7; 8 bases are shared with TRBD1. Germline V lookup: CDR1 SQVTM, CDR2 ANQGSEA. This CDR3 comprises 14 residues. Trimming at V came to 6 bases and at J to 5 bases, leaving 12 bases not matched to a gene. This CDR3 is CSVTHWTGSNEQYF. The CDR3 DNA is TGCAGCGTCACGCACTGGACAGGGTCAAACGAGCAGTACTTC.

V usage is TRBV6-5 and J usage is TRBJ2-3, with 7 bases that match TRBD1. V lost 2 bases, J lost 2 bases, and 7 bases stayed unmatched. This CDR3 comprises 16 residues. Germline values: CDR1 MNHEY, CDR2 SVGAGI. CDR3 sequence reads: CASSYGYRGHTDTQYF. The CDR3 region has the DNA TGTGCCAGCAGTTACGGTTACAGGGGCCACACAGATACGCAGTATTTT.

The chain uses TRBV6-4 and TRBJ2-3, with TRBD1 as a possible D gene (6 bases). Germline-derived CDR1 and CDR2 are MRHNA and SNTAGT. Trimming left V 0 bases short and J 3 bases short, with 10 bases between. The CDR3 consists of 15 residues. The CDR3 bases are TGTGCCAGCAGTGACTCATGGGGGACAACAGATACGCAGTATTTT. This translates into CASSDSWGTTDTQYF.

The chain carries TRBV7-2 and TRBJ2-7; 7 nucleotides line up with TRBD1. J lost 5 bases, V lost 5 bases, and 18 bases had no gene match. Germline CDR1 reads SGHTA; CDR2 reads FQGNSA. The CDR3 consists of 17 residues. In DNA, the CDR3 is TGTGCCAGCAGCCGCAGAACCGACAGGGCAATTTACCACGAGCAGTACTTC. Protein product: CASSRRTDRAIYHEQYF.

This clonotype was seen many times. This chain uses TRBV4-2 with TRBJ1-2; D uncertain. Germline V gene data show CDR1 as LGHNA and CDR2 as YNFKEQ. Trimming took off 3 bases at V and 1 base at J, with 12 bases between the two ends. The CDR3 is made up of 15 amino acids. Here the CDR3 DNA reads TGTGCCAGCAGCCATGAATTCGGGAGTAACTATGGCTACACCTTC. Protein: CASSHEFGSNYGYTF.

This clonotype was detected many times. The chain combines TRBV6-2 or TRBV6-3 with TRBJ2-3; 11 bases are shared with TRBD2. The V segment lost 8 bases and the J segment 4 bases; nucleotides outside the gene matches: 11. Germline V gene data show CDR1 as MNHEY and CDR2 as SVGEGT. CDR3 length: 16 amino acids. CDR3 protein: CASRVLSGRGPDTQYF. In nucleotides, the CDR3 is TGTGCCAGCCGTGTTCTTAGCGGGAGGGGCCCAGATACGCAGTATTTT.

This clonotype appeared a single time. The chain employs TRBV7-2 and TRBJ1-5; possibly TRBD1 for D (5 bases). Germline V gene sequence: CDR1 SGHTA, CDR2 FQGNSA. Trimming shortened V by 3 bases and J by 2 bases, and 8 bases separated the two germline ends. The CDR3 loop spans 14 amino acids. The DNA of the CDR3 is TGTGCCAGCAGCTTTTCGGGGGGCAATCAGCCCCAGCATTTT. Translated, it gives CASSFSGGNQPQHF.

This clonotype came up many times. This chain connects TRBV4-1 to TRBJ2-5, with 11 bases fitting TRBD2. Per the germline V gene, CDR1 is MGHRA and CDR2 is YSYEKL. After removal of 4 bases from V and 5 bases from J, the junction contained 6 bases not matched to a gene. The CDR3 sequence is 15 residues long. DNA for the CDR3: TGCGCCAGCAGCCGACAAATAGCGGGAGGGGAGACCCAGTACTTC. Protein sequence: CASSRQIAGGETQYF.

J is TRBJ2-4 and V is TRBV7-8, with D tentatively TRBD2 (6 bases). The germline V and J ends were trimmed by 1 base and 8 bases, with 12 bases remaining between them. Looked up from germline, CDR1 is SGHVS and CDR2 is FQNEAQ. The CDR3 sequence is 14 residues long. The CDR3 sequence: CASSLDAGRDIQYF. The CDR3 DNA reads TGTGCCAGCAGCTTAGACGCGGGGCGGGACATTCAGTACTTC.

This chain links TRBV7-2 with TRBJ2-6; D call uncertain. V was pared by 5 bases and J by 0 bases, with 8 bases between. The CDR3 has 15 residues. Per the germline V gene, CDR1 is SGHTA and CDR2 is FQGNSA. The CDR3 reads CASSVGRSGANVLTF. DNA for the CDR3: TGTGCCAGCAGCGTTGGACGCTCTGGGGCCAACGTCCTGACTTTC. Full variable domain (rest looked up from reference TRBV7-2 and TRBJ2-6): GAGVSQSPSNKVTEKGKDVELRCDPISGHTALYWYRQSLGQGLEFLIYFQGNSAPDKSGLPSDRFSAERTGGSVSTLTIQRTQQEDSAVYLCASSVGRSGANVLTFGAGSRLTVL.

The chain has TRBV29-1 and TRBJ2-5; 7 positions agree with TRBD1. Germline assignment: CDR1 SQVTM and CDR2 ANQGSEA. V lost 3 bases, J lost 3 bases, and 7 bases stayed unmatched. This CDR3 contains 14 residues. This CDR3 reads CSVEPPGTEETQYF. Here the CDR3 DNA reads TGCAGCGTTGAGCCCCCTGGGACAGAAGAGACCCAGTACTTC. Variable domain in full (rest from reference TRBV29-1 and TRBJ2-5): SAVISQKPSRDICQRGTSLTIQCQVDSQVTMMFWYRQQPGQSLTLIATANQGSEATYESGFVIDKFPISRPNLTFSTLTVSNMSPEDSSIYLCSVEPPGTEETQYFGPGTRLLVL.

V gene TRBV7-2 combines with J gene TRBJ2-1; D possibly uses TRBD1 or TRBD2 (5 bases each). Germline lookup yields CDR1 SGHTA and CDR2 FQGNSA. CDR3 length equals 13 residues. Trimming took off 3 bases at V and 9 bases at J, with 12 bases between the two ends. In DNA form, the CDR3 reads TGTGCCAGCAGCTTGTCCCCCGGGACTGAGCAGTTCTTC. It encodes CASSLSPGTEQFF.